Shown below are 28 T cell receptor beta chains from a single sample sequenced in a study of T cell repertoires in cytomegalovirus infection. TCRdb used MiXCR to reprocess the reads, holding one entry per CDR3 protein. The sample yields fewer than 300,000 distinct CDR3 sequences, roughly 24% seen once. Sequencing was carried out using PBMCs. Source of these receptors: a human donor in good health (CMV status not recorded). Some clones in this sample may be carry-over from other donors' samples.

Only a few counts were recorded for this clonotype. J is TRBJ1-4 and V is TRBV7-6; a weak D match, TRBD1 (6 bases). Germline lookup yields CDR1 SGHVS and CDR2 FNYEAQ. The V end was cut by 5 bases, the J end by 0 bases, with 13 bases between. The CDR3 extends over 16 amino acids. Here the CDR3 DNA reads TGTGCCAGCAGCCCCCGGGACAAGGCAACTAATGAAAAACTGTTTTTT. This codes for CASSPRDKATNEKLFF. The full variable domain, in which reference TRBV7-6 and TRBJ1-4 provide the parts outside the CDR3, is GAGVSQSPRYKVTKRGQDVALRCDPISGHVSLYWYRQALGQGPEFLTYFNYEAQQDKSGLPNDRFSAERPEGSISTLTIQRTEQRDSAMYRCASSPRDKATNEKLFFGSGTQLSVL.

This clonotype has a handful of counts. The chain recombines TRBV28 with TRBJ1-3; D is possibly TRBD1 (6 bases). Trimming removed 6 bases at V and 2 bases at J, with 11 bases between. The CDR3 covers 14 residues. Germline lookup yields CDR1 MDHEN and CDR2 SYDVKM. CDR3 nucleotides: TGTGCCAGCAGGACCCCAGGGGCTGGAAACACCATATATTTT. The encoded protein is CASRTPGAGNTIYF.

This clonotype was counted many times. This sequence joins TRBV7-2 and TRBJ2-1; TRBD2 aligns across 7 bases. CDR1 SGHTA and CDR2 FQGNSA come from the germline V gene. V was pared by 5 bases and J by 2 bases, with 6 bases of the junction left unmatched. The CDR3 has 15 residues. CDR3 loop: CASSPGTTTYNEQFF. CDR3 bases: TGTGCCAGCAGCCCCGGGACTACGACCTACAATGAGCAGTTCTTC.

The chain has TRBV29-1 and TRBJ2-1; TRBD1 or TRBD2 may be the D gene (5 bases each). Germline V gives CDR1 SQVTM, CDR2 ANQGSEA. CDR3 length equals 13 residues. V was clipped by 7 bases and J by 0 bases, with 10 bases between them. The CDR3 reads CSARDDSYNEQFF. CDR3 sequence (DNA): TGCAGCGCCCGGGACGACTCCTACAATGAGCAGTTCTTC.

This clonotype came up a few times. V is TRBV5-1 and J is TRBJ1-3, with 7 bases identical to TRBD1. This CDR3 has 18 amino acids. CDR1 SGHRS and CDR2 YFSETQ come from the germline V gene. V lost 4 bases to trimming and J lost 0 bases; unmatched junction nucleotides: 13. CDR3 coding DNA: TGCGCCAGCAGCCTCCTCCCGACAGGGAAGAGCTCTGGAAACACCATATATTTT. This encodes CASSLLPTGKSSGNTIYF.

This clonotype was counted only a few times. The chain has TRBV6-2 or TRBV6-3 and TRBJ2-7; 12 nucleotides line up with TRBD2. The length of the CDR3 is 13 residues. Germline-derived CDR1 and CDR2 are MNHEY and SVGEGT. Trimming took 6 bases from V and 5 from J; bases not matched to a gene: 2. The CDR3 DNA reads TGTGCCAGCAGGACTAGCGGGAGCCACGAGCAGTACTTC. Protein: CASRTSGSHEQYF.

This clonotype was recorded at least ten times. The V and J genes are TRBV7-9 and TRBJ1-2, with D tentatively TRBD1 (5 bases). This CDR3 has 15 residues. Germline-derived CDR1 and CDR2 are SEHNR and FQNEAQ (reference sequence). The ends were cut back, 0 bases at V and 1 base at J, with 9 bases in the middle. CDR3 sequence reads: CASSLAGRINYGYTF. For the CDR3, the DNA is TGTGCCAGCAGCTTAGCGGGACGGATTAACTATGGCTACACCTTC.

Here the CDR3 reads CASSPRDRIQETQYF. The CDR3 nucleotides are TGTGCCAGCAGCCCGCGGGACAGGATACAAGAGACCCAGTACTTC. The chain links TRBV3-1 to TRBJ2-5, with 8 bases lining up with TRBD1. CDR3 length: 15 residues. The germline V gene has CDR1 LGHDT and CDR2 YNNKEL (reference sequence). Trimming at V came to 4 bases and at J to 2 bases, leaving 6 bases not matched to a gene.

This clonotype was observed many times. V and J are TRBV7-8 and TRBJ2-3, with 11 bases matching TRBD2. The CDR3 is made up of 16 amino acids. Unmatched junction bases numbered 8, after V lost 4 bases and J lost 5 bases. Germline-derived CDR1 and CDR2 are SGHVS and FQNEAQ. In DNA form, the CDR3 reads TGTGCCAGCAGCTCCTTAGCGGGAGGGCCCGGAGATACGCAGTATTTT. Its protein product is CASSSLAGGPGDTQYF. The full variable domain, completed using reference TRBV7-8 and TRBJ2-3, is GAGVSQSPRYKVAKRGQDVALRCDPISGHVSLFWYQQALGQGPEFLTYFQNEAQLDKSGLPSDRFFAERPEGSVSTLKIQRTQQEDSAVYLCASSSLAGGPGDTQYFGPGTRLTVL.

This clonotype was observed many times. The rearrangement joins TRBV7-2 to TRBJ1-5; 8 bases align to TRBD1. The J segment lost 2 bases and the V segment lost 3 bases, leaving 6 bases of the junction unmatched. There are 16 residues in the CDR3. Germline V gene sequence: CDR1 SGHTA, CDR2 FQGNSA. This CDR3 is CASSFISTGGNQPQHF. The CDR3 coding sequence is TGTGCCAGCAGCTTTATCTCGACAGGGGGCAATCAGCCCCAGCATTTT.

This chain links TRBV28 with TRBJ1-1; maybe TRBD1 (6 bases). Trimming stripped 10 bases from V and 3 bases from J, with 9 bases between. The germline V gene encodes CDR1 MDHEN and CDR2 SYDVKM. This CDR3 has 11 residues. CDR3: CATTGYTEAFF. In nucleotides, the CDR3 is TGTGCCACCACAGGGTACACTGAAGCTTTCTTT.

This clonotype has just a few counts. The chain employs TRBV19 and TRBJ2-7; D is perhaps TRBD2 (5 bases). This CDR3 is 14 amino acids long. V shed 6 bases and J shed 5 bases, with 17 bases lying between them. CDR1 LNHDA and CDR2 SQIVND come from the germline V gene (reference sequence). The chain's CDR3 is CASRPGGPVHEQYF. CDR3 DNA: TGTGCCAGTAGGCCTGGAGGACCAGTCCACGAGCAGTACTTC.

This clonotype occurred many times. The CDR3 region is CASSLAGENIQYF. For the CDR3, the DNA is TGTGCCAGCAGCTTAGCGGGTGAAAACATTCAGTACTTC. The chain uses TRBV7-2 and TRBJ2-4; D gene unclear. V lost 0 bases and J 5 bases, leaving 5 bases between the germline ends. The CDR3 contains 13 residues. Germline V lookup: CDR1 SGHTA, CDR2 FQGNSA.

This clonotype was seen repeatedly, ten times or more. J is TRBJ2-2 and V is TRBV7-8; D is ambiguous. The V and J ends lost 1 base and 0 bases respectively, with 6 bases between them. The CDR3 consists of 15 residues. Germline CDR1 is SGHVS and CDR2 is FQNEAQ. The CDR3 nucleotides are TGTGCCAGCAGCTTAGAAGTTACGAACACCGGGGAGCTGTTTTTT. Amino acid sequence: CASSLEVTNTGELFF. The variable domain in full, with the rest retrieved from reference TRBV7-8 and TRBJ2-2, is GAGVSQSPRYKVAKRGQDVALRCDPISGHVSLFWYQQALGQGPEFLTYFQNEAQLDKSGLPSDRFFAERPEGSVSTLKIQRTQQEDSAVYLCASSLEVTNTGELFFGEGSRLTVL.

This clonotype was detected ten times or more. The DNA for the CDR3 is TGTGCCAGCAGCTTAACAGGACTAGCGGGGGCTCCAAGGGAGACCCAGTACTTC. It codes for CASSLTGLAGAPRETQYF. The V call is TRBV7-3, the J call TRBJ2-5; 13 nucleotides align to TRBD2. The CDR3 is made up of 18 amino acids. Unmatched junction bases numbered 9, after V lost 0 bases and J lost 5 bases. The germline V gene has CDR1 SGHTA and CDR2 FQGTGA.

This clonotype was picked up many times. The chain joins TRBV11-2 to TRBJ1-1; a possible D gene is TRBD1 (5 bases). V lost 4 bases and J lost 4, with 16 bases in between. The CDR3 length is 15 residues. Germline values: CDR1 SGHAT, CDR2 FQNNGV. This chain's CDR3 is CASSSLGPRGTEAFF. The CDR3 region has the DNA TGTGCCAGCAGCTCCTTGGGGCCGAGGGGCACTGAAGCTTTCTTT.

This clonotype was observed at least ten times. The J gene is TRBJ2-1, the V gene TRBV6-1, with 7 bases aligning to TRBD2. The CDR3 has 13 residues. Germline values: CDR1 MNHNS, CDR2 SASEGT. V dropped 10 bases and J dropped 0; count of bases not matched to a gene: 3. CDR3 DNA: TGTGCCACCCGGGACTACTCCTACAATGAGCAGTTCTTC. This encodes CATRDYSYNEQFF.

The chain is built from TRBV20-1 and TRBJ2-3; a possible D gene is TRBD2 (5 bases). This CDR3 contains 14 residues. Germline values: CDR1 DFQATT, CDR2 SNEGSKA (reference sequence). V was cut by 5 bases and J by 2 bases, with 14 bases left in between. CDR3 nucleotides: TGCAGTGCTCGGGATTTCTTCCCCACAGATACGCAGTATTTT. This translates into CSARDFFPTDTQYF.

The table lists this clonotype with many counts. This chain joins TRBV12-3 or TRBV12-4 and TRBJ1-6, with 10 bases lining up with TRBD1. Trimming removed 2 bases from V and 9 bases from J; junction bases left unmatched: 1. The CDR3 runs to 14 residues. The CDR3 protein is CASSLRDRGSPLHF. The CDR3 bases are TGTGCCAGCAGTTTACGGGACAGGGGTTCACCCCTCCACTTT.

The rearrangement uses TRBV7-2 and TRBJ1-1; unclear D gene. The germline CDR1 and CDR2 sequences are SGHTA and FQGNSA. The CDR3 consists of 12 residues. V was shortened by 5 bases and J by 11 bases, with 15 bases between the two germline ends. CDR3 protein: CASSPVGVTAFF. In nucleotides, the CDR3 is TGTGCCAGCAGCCCTGTTGGGGTAACGGCTTTCTTT.

J is TRBJ2-2 and V is TRBV11-2, with 11 nucleotides matching TRBD2. Germline trimming cut 5 bases from V and 7 bases from J; bases unmatched to any gene: 9. The CDR3 loop spans 16 amino acids. The V gene's germline CDR1 is SGHAT and CDR2 FQNNGV. The CDR3: CASSRVAGGPVGELFF. As DNA, the CDR3 is TGTGCCAGCAGCCGAGTAGCGGGAGGGCCTGTCGGGGAGCTGTTTTTT.

The rearrangement uses TRBV2 and TRBJ1-5; possibly TRBD1 for D (6 bases). V was clipped by 6 bases and J by 1 base, with 13 bases between them. Per the germline V gene, CDR1 is SNHLY and CDR2 is FYNNEI. CDR3 size: 15 residues. CDR3 region: CASRWGALSNQPQHF. In nucleotides, the CDR3 is TGTGCCAGCAGGTGGGGGGCCCTGAGCAATCAGCCCCAGCATTTT. The full variable domain, with the rest looked up from reference TRBV2 and TRBJ1-5, is EPEVTQTPSHQVTQMGQEVILRCVPISNHLYFYWYRQILGQKVEFLVSFYNNEISEKSEIFDDQFSVERPDGSNFTLKIRSTKLEDSAMYFCASRWGALSNQPQHFGDGTRLSIL.

This CDR3 is CASISTGTGISPLHF. DNA of the CDR3: TGTGCCAGCATCTCAACCGGGACGGGGATTTCACCCCTCCACTTT. This chain joins TRBV6-2 or TRBV6-3 and TRBJ1-6, with D perhaps TRBD1 (5 bases). V was clipped by 7 bases and J by 9 bases, with 19 bases between them. This CDR3 comprises 15 residues. The V gene's germline CDR1 is MNHEY and CDR2 SVGEGT.

V usage is TRBV7-2 and J usage is TRBJ2-3; maybe TRBD1 (5 bases). Germline V CDR1 and CDR2: SGHTA, FQGNSA. V was trimmed by 7 bases and J by 0 bases, leaving 17 bases between them. The CDR3 totals 16 residues. This CDR3 is CASTIPLTASTDTQYF. For the CDR3, the DNA is TGTGCCAGCACCATCCCTTTGACAGCGAGCACAGATACGCAGTATTTT.

V usage is TRBV7-9 and J usage is TRBJ1-5; 7 positions match TRBD1. Germline CDR1 is SEHNR and CDR2 is FQNEAQ (reference sequence). J was trimmed by 5 bases and V by 5 bases; bases with no gene match: 6. CDR3 length: 14 residues. Here the CDR3 reads CASSPDREYQPQHF. The DNA for the CDR3 is TGTGCCAGCAGCCCCGACAGGGAGTATCAGCCCCAGCATTTT.

The chain's CDR3 is CASSLVGHGSTNEKLFF. The CDR3 DNA sequence: TGTGCCAGCAGCTTGGTTGGACATGGCTCAACTAATGAAAAACTGTTTTTT. The chain couples TRBV5-8 to TRBJ1-4, with D perhaps matching TRBD1 (5 bases). Germline CDR1 reads SGHTS; CDR2 reads YDEGEE. The germline V and J ends were trimmed by 0 bases and 0 bases, with 12 bases remaining between them. This CDR3 contains 17 residues.

The V and J genes are TRBV2 and TRBJ2-1, with D hard to call. The CDR3 contains 11 residues. Germline CDR1 reads SNHLY; CDR2 reads FYNNEI. Trimming left V 6 bases short and J 5 bases short, with 5 bases between. CDR3 DNA sequence: TGTGCCAGCAGAGAAAACAATGAGCAGTTCTTC. Encoded protein: CASRENNEQFF.

This clonotype showed up many times. The chain carries TRBV7-2 and TRBJ1-4, with D uncertain. Germline V CDR1 and CDR2: SGHTA, FQGNSA. V gave up 4 bases and J gave up 2 bases, with 17 bases separating them. The CDR3 sequence is 17 residues long. Here the CDR3 reads CASSSRPVGVTNEKLFF. CDR3 DNA: TGTGCCAGCAGCTCGAGGCCGGTCGGGGTTACTAATGAAAAACTGTTTTTT. Based on the CDR3 plus reference TRBV7-2 and TRBJ1-4, the full variable domain is GAGVSQSPSNKVTEKGKDVELRCDPISGHTALYWYRQSLGQGLEFLIYFQGNSAPDKSGLPSDRFSAERTGGSVSTLTIQRTQQEDSAVYLCASSSRPVGVTNEKLFFGSGTQLSVL.